A single sample is the source of the 13 T cell receptor beta chains below, sequenced in a study of blood T cells in healthy people across ages. The second PCR ran roughly 7 to 11 cycles with a sample-barcoded 5' primer and J-beta primers. Each CDR3 protein is one row after TCRdb ran MiXCR on the 5' RACE reads. The sample yields approximately 600,000 distinct CDR3 sequences, approximately 59% seen once. The material sequenced was blood. The source of these receptors is a man between 60 and 75 years old in good health.

J is TRBJ2-1 and V is TRBV29-1; 8 bases are a match to TRBD2. Germline assignment: CDR1 SQVTM and CDR2 ANQGSEA. V gave up 1 base and J gave up 8 bases; unmatched junction bases: 10. The CDR3 has 15 amino acids. The CDR3 DNA sequence: TGCAGCGTTGAAGGGGTAGCGGGACCCACGGATGAGCAGTTCTTC. It codes for CSVEGVAGPTDEQFF.

The chain recombines TRBV20-1 with TRBJ2-7; D not resolved. V lost 7 bases and J lost 0, with 13 bases in between. Germline loops: CDR1 DFQATT, CDR2 SNEGSKA (reference sequence). The length of the CDR3 is 13 residues. The CDR3 DNA sequence: TGCAGTGGGATTGGTGGGGTCTCCTACGAGCAGTACTTC. This codes for CSGIGGVSYEQYF.

The chain recombines TRBV20-1 with TRBJ2-5; TRBD1 might be the D (5 bases). The J call is in doubt because the DNA end fits TRBJ2-7 better. The CDR3 runs 14 residues. Germline CDR1 DFQATT, CDR2 SNEGSKA (reference sequence). DNA for the CDR3: TGCAGTGCTACGAAGCAGGGTAAACCTTACGAGCAGTACTTC. It codes for CSATKQGKPYEQYF.

The chain uses TRBV5-6 and TRBJ2-4; D might be TRBD1 or TRBD2, each matching 6 bases. CDR1 is SGHDT and CDR2 is YYEEEE in the germline V gene. V was pared by 4 bases and J by 13 bases, with 24 bases between. The CDR3 extends over 15 amino acids. CDR3 region: CASSQLHLDSREQYF. Here the CDR3 DNA reads TGTGCCAGCAGCCAGCTTCACCTGGACAGTCGGGAGCAGTACTTC.

This clonotype was detected only a few times. This chain links TRBV12-3 or TRBV12-4 with TRBJ2-1; 11 bases are a match to TRBD2. The CDR3 length is 15 residues. V shed 4 bases and J 12 bases; nucleotides not matched to a gene: 11. The CDR3 DNA reads TGTGCCAGCAGTTCCACGAACTTAGCGGGGGGGGTGCAGTTCTTC. Translating it yields CASSSTNLAGGVQFF.

This chain uses TRBV10-3 with TRBJ1-5, with TRBD1 identical over 8 bases. The V gene's germline CDR1 is ENHRY and CDR2 SYGVKD. The J segment lost 4 bases and the V segment lost 5 bases, leaving 4 bases of the junction unmatched. This CDR3 is built from 14 residues. This CDR3 is CAISLGQGNQPQHF. DNA of the CDR3: TGTGCCATCAGTCTCGGACAGGGAAATCAGCCCCAGCATTTT.

The count of this clonotype is one. The V call is TRBV11-2, the J call TRBJ2-7, with 7 bases identical to TRBD1. V was clipped by 3 bases and J by 4 bases; unmatched bases: 3. The CDR3 sequence is 13 residues long. Germline assignment: CDR1 SGHAT and CDR2 FQNNGV. The CDR3 DNA follows: TGTGCCAGCAGCTTCACAGGGGATTACGAGCAGTACTTC. This translates into CASSFTGDYEQYF.

A remark on this clonotype: The junction departs from germline at one end; a sequencing error may be responsible. The V and J genes are TRBV20-1 and TRBJ1-2; 8 bases map to TRBD1. Germline V CDR1 and CDR2: DFQATT, SNEGSKA (reference sequence). The CDR3 extends over 14 amino acids. The CDR3: CSAPNRGDNYDYTF. The CDR3 nucleotides are TGCAGTGCTCCCAACAGGGGGGATAACTATGACTACACCTTC.

This chain joins TRBV28 and TRBJ2-5; 9 bases are shared with TRBD2. With V trimmed by 1 base and J by 11 bases, 11 bases remained unmatched. This CDR3 contains 15 residues. Germline V gives CDR1 MDHEN, CDR2 SYDVKM. The CDR3 reads CASSLLRTSVTEQYF. CDR3 sequence (DNA): TGTGCCAGCAGTTTATTAAGGACTAGCGTTACTGAGCAGTACTTC.

The table lists this clonotype with a few counts. This chain joins TRBV27 and TRBJ1-2, with 8 positions matching TRBD1. V shed 5 bases and J 0 bases; nucleotides not matched to a gene: 8. In germline, CDR1 is MNHEY, CDR2 SMNVEV (reference sequence). This CDR3 spans 16 amino acids. The CDR3: CASSPSAGGTNYGYTF. CDR3 nucleotides: TGTGCCAGCAGTCCCTCTGCAGGGGGCACTAACTATGGCTACACCTTC.

Worth noting for this clonotype: A much larger clone differs from this one at a single base, so this may be a read error. The genes are TRBV24-1 and TRBJ2-1, with 9 bases identical to TRBD1. This CDR3 contains 15 residues. The germline V gene has CDR1 KGHDR and CDR2 SFDVKD. V shed 1 base and J 9 bases; nucleotides not matched to a gene: 6. The CDR3 sequence: CATSDFRTGASEQFF. DNA of the CDR3: TGTGCCACCAGTGATTTTAGGACAGGGGCGAGTGAGCAGTTCTTC.

V usage is TRBV9 and J usage is TRBJ2-7; TRBD1 is a possible D gene (7 bases). V lost 6 bases, J lost 0 bases, and 13 bases lay in between. Germline CDR1 reads SGDLS; CDR2 reads YYNGEE. The CDR3 has 14 residues. This CDR3 reads CASNAGQPSYEQYF. As DNA, the CDR3 is TGTGCCAGCAACGCGGGACAGCCCTCCTACGAGCAGTACTTC.

The rearrangement uses TRBV15 and TRBJ2-3, with 7 bases matching TRBD2. The CDR3 covers 15 residues. Germline V gives CDR1 LNHNV, CDR2 YYDKDF (reference sequence). V lost 7 bases and J lost 3; bases outside the gene matches: 10. The CDR3 bases are TGTGCCACCACCTTAGGTGGACTAGTGACAGATACGCAGTATTTT. Its translation is CATTLGGLVTDTQYF.